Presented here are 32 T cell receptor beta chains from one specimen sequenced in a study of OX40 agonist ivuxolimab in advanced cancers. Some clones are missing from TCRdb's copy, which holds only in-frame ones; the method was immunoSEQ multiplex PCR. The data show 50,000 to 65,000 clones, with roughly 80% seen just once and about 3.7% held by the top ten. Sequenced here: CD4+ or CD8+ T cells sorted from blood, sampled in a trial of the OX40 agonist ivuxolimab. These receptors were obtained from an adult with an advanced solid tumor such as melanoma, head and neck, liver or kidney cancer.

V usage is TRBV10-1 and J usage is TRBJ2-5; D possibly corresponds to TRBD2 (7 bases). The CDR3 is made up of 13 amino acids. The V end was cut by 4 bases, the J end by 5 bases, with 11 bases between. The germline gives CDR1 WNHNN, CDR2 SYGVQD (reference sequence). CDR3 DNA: TGCGCCAGCAGTGGCGGGGGCGCGGAGACCCAGTACTTC. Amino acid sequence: CASSGGGAETQYF.

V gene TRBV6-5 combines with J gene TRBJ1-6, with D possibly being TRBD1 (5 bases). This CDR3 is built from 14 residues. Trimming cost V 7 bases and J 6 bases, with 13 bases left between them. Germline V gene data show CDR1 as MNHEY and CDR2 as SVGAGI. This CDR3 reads CASTAGRFNSPLHF. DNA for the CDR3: TGTGCCAGCACCGCGGGACGGTTTAATTCACCCCTCCACTTT.

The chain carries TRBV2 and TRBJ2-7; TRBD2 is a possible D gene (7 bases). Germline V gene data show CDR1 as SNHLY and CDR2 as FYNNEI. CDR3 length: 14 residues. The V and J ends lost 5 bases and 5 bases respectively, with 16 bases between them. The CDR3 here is CASSSLGGLDEQYF. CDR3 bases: TGTGCCAGCAGTTCCTTGGGGGGGCTGGACGAGCAGTACTTC.

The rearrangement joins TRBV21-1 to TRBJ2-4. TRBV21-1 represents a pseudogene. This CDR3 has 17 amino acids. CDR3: CASRTAIATARKNIQYF. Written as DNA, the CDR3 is TGTGCCAGCAGAACGGCTATAGCTACAGCAAGAAAAAACATTCAGTACTTC.

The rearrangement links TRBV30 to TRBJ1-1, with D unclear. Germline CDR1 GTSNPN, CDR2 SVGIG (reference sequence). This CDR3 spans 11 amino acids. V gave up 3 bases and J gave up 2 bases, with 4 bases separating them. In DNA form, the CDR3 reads TGTGCCTGGAGACTTAACACTGAAGCTTTCTTT. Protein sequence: CAWRLNTEAFF.

CDR3 protein: CATTIRGGNYGYTF. The DNA for the CDR3 is TGTGCCACCACCATCAGGGGAGGGAACTATGGCTACACCTTC. The chain carries TRBV14 and TRBJ1-2; maybe TRBD1 (6 bases). This CDR3 spans 14 amino acids. The germline V and J ends were trimmed by 10 bases and 2 bases, with 17 bases remaining between them. The germline gives CDR1 SGHDN, CDR2 FVKESK.

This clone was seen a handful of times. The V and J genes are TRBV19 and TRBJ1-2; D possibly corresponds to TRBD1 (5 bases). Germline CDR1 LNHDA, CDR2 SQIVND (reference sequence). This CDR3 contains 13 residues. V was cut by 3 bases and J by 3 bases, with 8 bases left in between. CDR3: CASSISGDYGYTF. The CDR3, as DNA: TGTGCCAGTAGTATTTCGGGGGACTATGGCTACACCTTC.

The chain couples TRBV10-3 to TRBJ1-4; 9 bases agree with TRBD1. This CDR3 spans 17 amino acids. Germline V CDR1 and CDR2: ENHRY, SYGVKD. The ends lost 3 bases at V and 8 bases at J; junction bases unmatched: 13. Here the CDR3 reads CAISENPGQGRGEKLFF. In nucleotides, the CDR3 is TGTGCCATCAGTGAAAATCCGGGACAGGGAAGAGGGGAAAAACTGTTTTTT.

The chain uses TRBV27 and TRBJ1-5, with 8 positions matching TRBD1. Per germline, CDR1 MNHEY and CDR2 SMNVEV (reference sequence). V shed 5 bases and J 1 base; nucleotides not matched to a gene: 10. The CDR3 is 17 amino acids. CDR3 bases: TGTGCCAGCAGTAGGACAGGGAATTTGAGGAGCAATCAGCCCCAGCATTTT. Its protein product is CASSRTGNLRSNQPQHF.

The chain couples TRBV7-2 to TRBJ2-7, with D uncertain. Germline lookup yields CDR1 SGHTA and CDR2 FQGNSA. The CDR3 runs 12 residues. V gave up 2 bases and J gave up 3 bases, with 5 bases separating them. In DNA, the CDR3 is TGTGCCAGCAGCTTAAACAGCTACGAGCAGTACTTC. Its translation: CASSLNSYEQYF.

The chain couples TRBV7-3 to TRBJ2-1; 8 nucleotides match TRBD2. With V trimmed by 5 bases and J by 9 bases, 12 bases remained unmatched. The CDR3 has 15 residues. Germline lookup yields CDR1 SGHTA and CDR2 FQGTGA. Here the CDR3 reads CASSIGLAGRGEQFF. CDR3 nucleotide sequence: TGTGCCAGCAGCATCGGGCTAGCGGGTAGGGGTGAGCAGTTCTTC.

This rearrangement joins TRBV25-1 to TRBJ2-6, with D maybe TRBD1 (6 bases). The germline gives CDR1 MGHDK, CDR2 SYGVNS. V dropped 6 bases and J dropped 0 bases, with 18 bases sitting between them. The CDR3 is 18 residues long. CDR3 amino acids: CASRGQGLGDSGANVLTF. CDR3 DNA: TGTGCCAGCAGGGGTCAGGGGTTGGGGGACTCTGGGGCCAACGTCCTGACTTTC.

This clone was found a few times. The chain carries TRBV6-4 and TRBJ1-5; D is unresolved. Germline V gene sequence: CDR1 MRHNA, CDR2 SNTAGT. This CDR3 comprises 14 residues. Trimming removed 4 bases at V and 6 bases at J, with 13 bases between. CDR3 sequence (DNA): TGTGCCAGCAGTGTAGGAGGGAAGGGTCAGCCCCAGCATTTT. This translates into CASSVGGKGQPQHF.

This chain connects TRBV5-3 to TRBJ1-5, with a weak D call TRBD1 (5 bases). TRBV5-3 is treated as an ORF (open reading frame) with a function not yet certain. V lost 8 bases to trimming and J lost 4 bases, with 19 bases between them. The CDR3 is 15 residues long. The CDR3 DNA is TGTGCCAGCAGCCGACTTGGGACGAGTAATCAGCCCCAGCATTTT. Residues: CASSRLGTSNQPQHF.

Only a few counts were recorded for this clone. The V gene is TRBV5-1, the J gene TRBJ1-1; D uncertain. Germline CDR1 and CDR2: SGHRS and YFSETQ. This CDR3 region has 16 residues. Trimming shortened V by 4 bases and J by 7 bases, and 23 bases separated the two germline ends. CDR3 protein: CASSPGEGVGYHEAFF. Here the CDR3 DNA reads TGCGCCAGCAGCCCAGGAGAGGGAGTGGGGTACCATGAAGCTTTCTTT.

The CDR3 DNA sequence: TGTGCCAGCAGCACGTGGACAGGAGACTCCTACGAGCAGTACTTC. Residues: CASSTWTGDSYEQYF. The V call is TRBV7-3, the J call TRBJ2-7; TRBD1 matches 7 bases. The germline V gene encodes CDR1 SGHTA and CDR2 FQGTGA. V shed 5 bases, J shed 0 bases, and the junction held 7 bases outside the gene matches. This CDR3 is 15 amino acids long.

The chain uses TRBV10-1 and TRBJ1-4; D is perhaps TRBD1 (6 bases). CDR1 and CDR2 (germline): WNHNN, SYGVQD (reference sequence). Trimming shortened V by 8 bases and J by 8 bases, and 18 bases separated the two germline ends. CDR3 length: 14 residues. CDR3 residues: CASRILRQEEKLFF. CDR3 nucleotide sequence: TGCGCCAGCCGGATCCTGCGACAGGAAGAAAAACTGTTTTTT.

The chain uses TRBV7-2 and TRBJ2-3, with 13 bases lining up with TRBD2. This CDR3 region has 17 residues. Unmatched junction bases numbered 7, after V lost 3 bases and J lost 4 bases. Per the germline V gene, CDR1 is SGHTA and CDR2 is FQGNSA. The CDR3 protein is CASSFGTSGEGSDTQYF. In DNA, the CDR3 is TGTGCCAGCAGCTTTGGGACTAGCGGGGAGGGATCAGATACGCAGTATTTT.

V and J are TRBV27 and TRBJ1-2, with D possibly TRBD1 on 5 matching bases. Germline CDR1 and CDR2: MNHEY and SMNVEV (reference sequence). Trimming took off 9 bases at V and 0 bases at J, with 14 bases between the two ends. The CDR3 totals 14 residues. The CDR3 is CASAGQPSNYGYTF. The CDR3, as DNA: TGTGCCAGTGCAGGGCAGCCTTCTAACTATGGCTACACCTTC.

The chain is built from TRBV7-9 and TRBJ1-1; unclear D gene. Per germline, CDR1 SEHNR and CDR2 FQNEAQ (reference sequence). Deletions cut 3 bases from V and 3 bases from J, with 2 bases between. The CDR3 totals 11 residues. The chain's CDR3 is CASSFHTEAFF. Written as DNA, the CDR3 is TGTGCCAGCAGCTTCCACACTGAAGCTTTCTTT.

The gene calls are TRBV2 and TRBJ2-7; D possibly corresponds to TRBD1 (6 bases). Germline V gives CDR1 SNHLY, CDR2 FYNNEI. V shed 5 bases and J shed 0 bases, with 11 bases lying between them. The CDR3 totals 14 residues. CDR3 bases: TGTGCCAGCAGTCGACAGGTGTACTCCTACGAGCAGTACTTC. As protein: CASSRQVYSYEQYF.

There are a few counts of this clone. The CDR3 loop reads CASSQGHRDSYNSPLHF. CDR3 in DNA: TGCGCCAGCAGCCAGGGACACAGGGACTCCTATAATTCACCCCTCCACTTT. V usage is TRBV5-1 and J usage is TRBJ1-6; a weak D match, TRBD1 (6 bases). The CDR3 contains 17 residues. V was shortened by 4 bases and J by 0 bases, with 14 bases between the two germline ends. From germline, CDR1 is SGHRS and CDR2 YFSETQ.

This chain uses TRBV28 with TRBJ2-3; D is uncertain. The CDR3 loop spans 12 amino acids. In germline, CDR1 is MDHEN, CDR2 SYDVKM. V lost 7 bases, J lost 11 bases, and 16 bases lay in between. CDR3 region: CASNLLGEEQYF. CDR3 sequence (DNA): TGTGCCAGCAATCTACTCGGAGAGGAGCAGTATTTT.

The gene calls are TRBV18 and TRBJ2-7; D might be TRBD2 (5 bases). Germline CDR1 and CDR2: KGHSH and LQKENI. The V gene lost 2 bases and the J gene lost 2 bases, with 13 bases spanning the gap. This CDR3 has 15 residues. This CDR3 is CASSPGTRKPYEQYF. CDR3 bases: TGTGCCAGCTCACCAGGCACTAGGAAGCCCTACGAGCAGTACTTC. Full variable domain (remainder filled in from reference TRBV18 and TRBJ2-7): NAGVMQNPRHLVRRRGQEARLRCSPMKGHSHVYWYRQLPEEGLKFMVYLQKENIIDESGMPKERFSAEFPKEGPSILRIQQVVRGDSAAYFCASSPGTRKPYEQYFGPGTRLTVT.

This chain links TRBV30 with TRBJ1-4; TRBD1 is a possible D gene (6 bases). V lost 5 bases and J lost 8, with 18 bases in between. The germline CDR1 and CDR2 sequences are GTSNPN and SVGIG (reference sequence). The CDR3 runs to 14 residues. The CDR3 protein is CAWSRQGRFEKLFF. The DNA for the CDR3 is TGTGCCTGGTCCCGTCAGGGGAGGTTCGAAAAACTGTTTTTT.

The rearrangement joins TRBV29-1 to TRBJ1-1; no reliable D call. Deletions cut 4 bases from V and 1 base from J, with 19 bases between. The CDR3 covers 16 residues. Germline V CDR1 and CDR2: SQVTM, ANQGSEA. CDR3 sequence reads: CSVGPGMNSRNTEAFF. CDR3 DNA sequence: TGCAGCGTTGGGCCGGGTATGAACTCTAGGAACACTGAAGCTTTCTTT.

In DNA form, the CDR3 reads TGTGCCAGCGGACTTGGGTCACCCCTCCACTTT. Its protein product is CASGLGSPLHF. J is TRBJ1-6 and V is TRBV7-6; D uncertain. Trimming took off 8 bases at V and 10 bases at J, with 9 bases between the two ends. The CDR3 sequence is 11 residues long. Germline values: CDR1 SGHVS, CDR2 FNYEAQ.

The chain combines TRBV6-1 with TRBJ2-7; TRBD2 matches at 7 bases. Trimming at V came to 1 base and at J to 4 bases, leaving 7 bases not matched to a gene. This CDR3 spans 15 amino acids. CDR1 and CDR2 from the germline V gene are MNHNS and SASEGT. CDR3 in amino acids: CASSEEGREWYEQYF. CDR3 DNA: TGTGCCAGCAGTGAAGAGGGGCGGGAGTGGTACGAGCAGTACTTC.

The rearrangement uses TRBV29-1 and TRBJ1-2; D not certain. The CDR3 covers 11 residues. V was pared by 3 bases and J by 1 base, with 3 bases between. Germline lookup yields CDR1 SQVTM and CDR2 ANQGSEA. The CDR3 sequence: CSVEVNYGYTF. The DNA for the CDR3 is TGCAGCGTTGAGGTTAACTATGGCTACACCTTC.

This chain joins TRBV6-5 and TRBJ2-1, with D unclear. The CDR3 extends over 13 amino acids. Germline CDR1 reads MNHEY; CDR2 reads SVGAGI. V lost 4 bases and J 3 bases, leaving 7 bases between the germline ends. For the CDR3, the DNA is TGTGCCAGCAGTTGCCCGAGCTACAATGAGCAGTTCTTC. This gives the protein CASSCPSYNEQFF.

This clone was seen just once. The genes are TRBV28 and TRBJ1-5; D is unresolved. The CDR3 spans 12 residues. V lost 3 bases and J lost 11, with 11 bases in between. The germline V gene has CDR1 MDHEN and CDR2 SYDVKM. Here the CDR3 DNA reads TGTGCCAGCAGTTTGAAGGTCGGGGCCCAGCATTTT. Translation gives CASSLKVGAQHF.

CDR3 DNA: TGTGCCAGCAGCTCTGGCCGGCGAGGCGTTCCTAATGAAAAACTGTTTTTT. This translates into CASSSGRRGVPNEKLFF. The chain carries TRBV7-3 and TRBJ1-4; D is uncertain. Germline V gene lookup returns CDR1 SGHTA and CDR2 FQGTGA. The CDR3 totals 17 residues. Trimming took off 4 bases at V and 3 bases at J, with 18 bases between the two ends.